This is a list of T cell receptor beta chains from one sample in a study of blood T cell repertoires in COVID-19. Data came from immunoSEQ multiplex PCR; TCRdb stores just in-frame clones and leaves some out. The sample records about 150,000 clones, around 85% being singletons. Sequencing was carried out using peripheral blood. The receptors come from a man in his fifties or sixties with COVID-19, enrolled during active disease. Each CDR3 is given with its conserved first and last residue. Each record gives: D gene, V gene, clone size, J gene, CDR3 DNA, CDR3 protein. D genes are given only for firm matches. Not all rows give a size; the values are once, few, many and, for expanded clones, a class.

D gene: -
V gene: TRBV4-3
clone size: -
J gene: TRBJ2-5
CDR3 DNA: TGCGCCAGCAGCCAAGATCTTATAGCGAGAGATTCCCAGTACTTC
CDR3 protein: CASSQDLIARDSQYF

D gene: -
V gene: TRBV6-6
clone size: few
J gene: TRBJ1-3
CDR3 DNA: TGTGCCAGCAGCCCCGTCGCCGGCGGGGGGAACACCATATATTTT
CDR3 protein: CASSPVAGGGNTIYF

D gene: TRBD1
V gene: TRBV7-2
clone size: -
J gene: TRBJ2-5
CDR3 DNA: TGTGCCAGCAGCCAAAGACAGGGGGCCTCGACTCAGTACTTC
CDR3 protein: CASSQRQGASTQYF

D gene: -
V gene: TRBV7-9
clone size: -
J gene: TRBJ2-3
CDR3 DNA: TGTGCCAGCAGCTTAAAGGCCTGGAGGGCAACAGATACGCAGTATTTT
CDR3 protein: CASSLKAWRATDTQYF

D gene: TRBD2
V gene: TRBV11-3
clone size: few
J gene: TRBJ2-3
CDR3 DNA: TGTGCCAGCAGCCCGGGACTAGTCGGTGCGGTTGGCACAGATACGCAGTATTTT
CDR3 protein: CASSPGLVGAVGTDTQYF

D gene: -
V gene: TRBV30
clone size: -
J gene: TRBJ1-6
CDR3 DNA: TGTGCCTGGAGTGTACCTGGGGGCAATTCACCCCTCCACTTT
CDR3 protein: CAWSVPGGNSPLHF

D gene: -
V gene: TRBV4-3
clone size: -
J gene: TRBJ1-5
CDR3 DNA: TGCGCCAGCAGCCAAGACAGGAACAATCAGCCCCAGCATTTT
CDR3 protein: CASSQDRNNQPQHF

D gene: -
V gene: TRBV5-1
clone size: -
J gene: TRBJ1-2
CDR3 DNA: TGCGCCAGCAGCTTGGTAGGCATGACTTCCTATGGCTACACCTTC
CDR3 protein: CASSLVGMTSYGYTF

D gene: TRBD1
V gene: TRBV5-6
clone size: -
J gene: TRBJ1-5
CDR3 DNA: TGTGCCAGCAGCTGGGGACAGGCCGCTCAGCCCCAGCATTTT
CDR3 protein: CASSWGQAAQPQHF

D gene: TRBD2
V gene: TRBV4-2
clone size: -
J gene: TRBJ2-7
CDR3 DNA: TGTGCCAGCAGCCAAGAGACGCGCGCTAGCGGGACGGGGGCTTACGAGCAGTACTTC
CDR3 protein: CASSQETRASGTGAYEQYF

D gene: -
V gene: TRBV2
clone size: once
J gene: TRBJ1-1
CDR3 DNA: TGTGCCAGCACGGGGTTCAGGAACACTGAAGCTTTCTTT
CDR3 protein: CASTGFRNTEAFF

D gene: -
V gene: TRBV7-4
clone size: -
J gene: TRBJ1-3
CDR3 DNA: TGTGCCAGCAGCGACGGTGAGGGGACTAGAAACACCATATATTTT
CDR3 protein: CASSDGEGTRNTIYF

D gene: -
V gene: TRBV5-1
clone size: once
J gene: TRBJ2-2
CDR3 DNA: TGCGCCAGCAGCATCGGACAGACGAACACCGGGGAGCTGTTTTTT
CDR3 protein: CASSIGQTNTGELFF

D gene: -
V gene: TRBV12-3/TRBV12-4
clone size: -
J gene: TRBJ1-2
CDR3 DNA: TGTGCCAGCAGTTCGACAGTTAACTATGGCTACACCTTC
CDR3 protein: CASSSTVNYGYTF

D gene: -
V gene: TRBV5-6
clone size: -
J gene: TRBJ2-2
CDR3 DNA: TGTGCCAGCAGCTTGGGCCCGCAGGGCGCCGGGGAGCTGTTTTTT
CDR3 protein: CASSLGPQGAGELFF

D gene: TRBD2
V gene: TRBV7-2
clone size: -
J gene: TRBJ2-7
CDR3 DNA: TGTGCCAGCAGCTTAGGTAGGACTAGTTACGAGCAGTACTTC
CDR3 protein: CASSLGRTSYEQYF

D gene: -
V gene: TRBV11-2
clone size: -
J gene: TRBJ1-1
CDR3 DNA: TGTGCCAGCAGCATAAACAGGAGCCCCATGAACACTGAAGCTTTCTTT
CDR3 protein: CASSINRSPMNTEAFF

D gene: -
V gene: TRBV15
clone size: -
J gene: TRBJ1-4
CDR3 DNA: TGTGCCACCAGCAGATCCGGGTCCGCAACTAATGAAAAACTGTTTTTT
CDR3 protein: CATSRSGSATNEKLFF

D gene: -
V gene: TRBV7-9
clone size: -
J gene: TRBJ1-6
CDR3 DNA: TGTGCCAGCAGACTCGGAGTTGGGTCACCCCTCCACTTT
CDR3 protein: CASRLGVGSPLHF

D gene: TRBD1
V gene: TRBV5-1
clone size: -
J gene: TRBJ2-7
CDR3 DNA: TGCGCCAGCAGCCAGGGACAGGGGGCCTACGAGCAGTACTTC
CDR3 protein: CASSQGQGAYEQYF

D gene: TRBD1
V gene: TRBV19
clone size: -
J gene: TRBJ1-6
CDR3 DNA: TGTGCCAGTAGTATAGGTGGAGGGGGCTCTTCACCCCTCCACTTT
CDR3 protein: CASSIGGGGSSPLHF

D gene: -
V gene: TRBV9
clone size: -
J gene: TRBJ2-3
CDR3 DNA: TGTGCCAGCAGCGTAGTAAGCGGGAGCACAGATACGCAGTATTTT
CDR3 protein: CASSVVSGSTDTQYF

D gene: -
V gene: TRBV11-3
clone size: -
J gene: TRBJ1-4
CDR3 DNA: TGTGCCAGCAGCCCCCGGACAGCAACTAATGAAAAACTGTTTTTT
CDR3 protein: CASSPRTATNEKLFF

D gene: -
V gene: TRBV2
clone size: -
J gene: TRBJ2-3
CDR3 DNA: TGTGCCAGCAGTGAGACATCCTTCACAGATACGCAGTATTTT
CDR3 protein: CASSETSFTDTQYF

D gene: -
V gene: TRBV25-1
clone size: -
J gene: TRBJ1-1
CDR3 DNA: TGTGCCAGCAGTCGGGGGTTGTGGGGTGAAGCTTTCTTT
CDR3 protein: CASSRGLWGEAFF

D gene: -
V gene: TRBV16
clone size: -
J gene: TRBJ1-1
CDR3 DNA: TGTGCCAGCAGCCAATCACGCAGGGAATCCGAAGCTTTCTTT
CDR3 protein: CASSQSRRESEAFF

D gene: TRBD2
V gene: TRBV29-1
clone size: -
J gene: TRBJ2-3
CDR3 DNA: TGCAGCGTTGAAGGGCGACTAGCGGGAGGGCCCCCTCTCGGCACAGATACGCAGTATTTT
CDR3 protein: CSVEGRLAGGPPLGTDTQYF

D gene: -
V gene: TRBV19
clone size: -
J gene: TRBJ1-5
CDR3 DNA: TGTGCCAGTAGTATATTGATAGGGAACAGGGCTCATCAGCCCCAGCATTTT
CDR3 protein: CASSILIGNRAHQPQHF

D gene: -
V gene: TRBV3-1/TRBV3-2
clone size: -
J gene: TRBJ1-2
CDR3 DNA: TGTGCCAGCAGCCCGGAACTAACAGGGAGTCGGGACTATGGCTACACCTTC
CDR3 protein: CASSPELTGSRDYGYTF

D gene: TRBD1
V gene: TRBV5-1
clone size: -
J gene: TRBJ2-2
CDR3 DNA: TGCGCCAGCAGCGCCACAGGGGGGAACACCGGGGAGCTGTTTTTT
CDR3 protein: CASSATGGNTGELFF

D gene: TRBD2
V gene: TRBV14
clone size: -
J gene: TRBJ2-2
CDR3 DNA: TGTGCCAGCAGCCAAACAGCGGGAGTCACCGGGGAGCTGTTTTTT
CDR3 protein: CASSQTAGVTGELFF

D gene: -
V gene: TRBV6-5
clone size: -
J gene: TRBJ1-2
CDR3 DNA: TGTGCCAGCACCAGGAACTATGGCTACACCTTC
CDR3 protein: CASTRNYGYTF

D gene: TRBD1
V gene: TRBV15
clone size: once
J gene: TRBJ1-1
CDR3 DNA: TGTGCCACCAGCAGGTCCCCCAGGGGGACTGAAGCTTTCTTT
CDR3 protein: CATSRSPRGTEAFF